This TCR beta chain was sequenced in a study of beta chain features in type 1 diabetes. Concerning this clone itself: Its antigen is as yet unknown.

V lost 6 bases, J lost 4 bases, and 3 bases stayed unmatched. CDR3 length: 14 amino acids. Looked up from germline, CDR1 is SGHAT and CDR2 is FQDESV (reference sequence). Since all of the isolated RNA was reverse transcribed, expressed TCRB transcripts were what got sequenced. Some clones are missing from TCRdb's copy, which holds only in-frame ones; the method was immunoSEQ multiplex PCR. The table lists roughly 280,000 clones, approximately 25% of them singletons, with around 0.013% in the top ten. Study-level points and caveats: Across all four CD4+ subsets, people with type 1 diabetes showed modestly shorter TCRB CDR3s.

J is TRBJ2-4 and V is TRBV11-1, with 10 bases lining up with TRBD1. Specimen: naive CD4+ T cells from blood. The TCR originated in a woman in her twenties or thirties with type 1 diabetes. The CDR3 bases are TGTGCCAGCAGTCGGGGACAGGGGAAAAACATTCAGTACTTC. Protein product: CASSRGQGKNIQYF.